A single sample is the source of the 28 T cell receptor beta chains below, sequenced in a study of glioma-infiltrating T cells. Amplification of TCR alpha and beta CDR3 regions from RNA used iRepertoire nested multiplex PCR. From the multiplex PCR reads, TCRdb called clonotypes with MiXCR, one entry per CDR3 protein. The sample holds around 97,000 distinct CDR3 sequences, roughly 30% seen once. The sample consisted of glioma tissue, nonneoplastic brain tissue, or PBMCs (not recorded which). The receptors originated from a human donor with low-grade glioma or glioblastoma, undergoing nonglioma brain surgery, or in good health (not recorded which).

The chain recombines TRBV2 with TRBJ2-5; 11 nucleotides line up with TRBD2. The ends lost 4 bases at V and 3 bases at J; junction bases unmatched: 7. This CDR3 has 16 amino acids. The germline V gene has CDR1 SNHLY and CDR2 FYNNEI. The CDR3 loop is CASSGGTSGMKETQYF. The DNA of the CDR3 is TGTGCCAGCAGTGGGGGGACTAGCGGAATGAAAGAGACCCAGTACTTC.

The rearrangement uses TRBV5-1 and TRBJ1-1, with TRBD1 matching 8 bases. CDR1 is SGHRS and CDR2 is YFSETQ in the germline V gene. V lost 0 bases to trimming and J lost 5 bases; unmatched junction nucleotides: 6. The CDR3 spans 15 residues. The CDR3, as DNA: TGCGCCAGCAGCTTGGACGGACAGGGTAAAACTGAAGCTTTCTTT. Encoded protein: CASSLDGQGKTEAFF.

This clonotype is labeled medium-sized. This sequence joins TRBV20-1 and TRBJ1-5; D is undetermined. V gave up 5 bases and J gave up 8 bases, with 22 bases separating them. Germline values: CDR1 DFQATT, CDR2 SNEGSKA (reference sequence). The CDR3 consists of 15 residues. The CDR3 DNA is TGCAGTGCTCCCTCAGAGTGGAAGGAAGGGAAGCCCCAGCATTTT. Translation: CSAPSEWKEGKPQHF.

The CDR3 is CASSLAERGRLNQPQHF. As DNA, the CDR3 is TGTGCCAGCAGCTTAGCGGAACGAGGTCGGCTCAATCAGCCCCAGCATTTT. The chain employs TRBV7-9 and TRBJ1-5; no clear D gene. Germline CDR1 reads SEHNR; CDR2 reads FQNEAQ (reference sequence). The CDR3 totals 17 residues. The ends were cut back, 0 bases at V and 3 bases at J, with 15 bases in the middle.

On this clonotype itself: A much larger clone lies a single base off, so this may be a read error. CDR3 coding DNA: TGTGCCAGCAGTTTCTCCGGGGGTGCCGGGCAGTTCTTC. This gives the protein CASSFSGGAGQFF. This sequence joins TRBV6-5 and TRBJ2-1; perhaps TRBD2 as D (6 bases). The V and J ends lost 4 bases and 12 bases respectively, with 16 bases between them. The CDR3 runs 13 residues. Germline CDR1 and CDR2: MNHEY and SVGAGI.

This clonotype was observed a handful of times. The chain recombines TRBV12-3 or TRBV12-4 with TRBJ1-2; perhaps TRBD1 as D (5 bases). V shed 2 bases and J shed 8 bases, with 18 bases lying between them. The CDR3 consists of 15 residues. The CDR3 nucleotides read TGTGCCAGCAGTTTAAATCGGCAGGGACGTTTGGGCTACACCTTC. It encodes CASSLNRQGRLGYTF.

The chain employs TRBV5-1 and TRBJ1-1; D gene unclear. Germline CDR1 and CDR2: SGHRS and YFSETQ. V lost 0 bases and J lost 1, with 7 bases in between. The CDR3 is made up of 14 amino acids. DNA of the CDR3: TGCGCCAGCAGCTTGGTACTGCAGAACACTGAAGCTTTCTTT. It translates to CASSLVLQNTEAFF. The complete variable domain, with remaining parts taken from reference TRBV5-1 and TRBJ1-1, reads KAGVTQTPRYLIKTRGQQVTLSCSPISGHRSVSWYQQTPGQGLQFLFEYFSETQRNKGNFPGRFSGRQFSNSRSEMNVSTLELGDSALYLCASSLVLQNTEAFFGQGTRLTVV.

Points on this clonotype: A clone one base away is much larger, so this may be a read error. The genes are TRBV14 and TRBJ1-1, with 8 bases identical to TRBD1. CDR3 length: 14 amino acids. The J segment lost 4 bases and the V segment lost 7 bases, leaving 8 bases of the junction unmatched. Germline lookup yields CDR1 SGHDN and CDR2 FVKESK. In DNA, the CDR3 is TGTGCCAGCACCCTACGACAGGGGACCACTGAAGCTTTCTTT. It codes for CASTLRQGTTEAFF.

This clonotype came up many times. This rearrangement joins TRBV7-2 to TRBJ1-1; no reliable D call. From germline, CDR1 is SGHTA and CDR2 FQGNSA. There are 16 residues in the CDR3. V lost 4 bases to trimming and J lost 1 base, with 16 bases between them. In DNA, the CDR3 is TGTGCCAGCAGCTCGACCCCGGGCCTGCCGAACACTGAAGCTTTCTTT. Residues: CASSSTPGLPNTEAFF.

This clonotype was detected many times. DNA for the CDR3: TGTGCCAGCAGCCTCCCCCGCGGGGAGGGTGGCTACACCTTC. It codes for CASSLPRGEGGYTF. The chain combines TRBV7-2 with TRBJ1-2; no firm D call. With 5 bases removed from V and 7 bases from J, the gap between germline ends came to 17 bases. There are 14 residues in the CDR3. CDR1 and CDR2 from the germline V gene are SGHTA and FQGNSA.

Only one count was recorded for this clonotype. This sequence joins TRBV4-2 and TRBJ2-7, with 9 positions matching TRBD1. The CDR3 totals 14 residues. V shed 5 bases and J 5 bases; nucleotides not matched to a gene: 7. Germline V gene lookup returns CDR1 LGHNA and CDR2 YNFKEQ. This chain's CDR3 is CASSTGTGNDEQYF. The CDR3 nucleotides read TGTGCCAGCAGCACCGGGACAGGGAACGACGAGCAGTACTTC.

The chain joins TRBV29-1 to TRBJ2-7; 7 positions match TRBD2. CDR1 SQVTM and CDR2 ANQGSEA come from the germline V gene. The trim removed 4 bases at V and 0 bases at J, leaving 9 bases unmatched. The CDR3 is 15 residues long. This CDR3 reads CSVGLAVRSSYEQYF. The CDR3 region has the DNA TGCAGCGTTGGGCTAGCGGTGAGGAGCTCCTACGAGCAGTACTTC.

Concerning this clonotype itself: Just one base apart from a much larger clone, this may be a read error. The J gene is TRBJ1-1, the V gene TRBV2; D ambiguous. The germline V gene has CDR1 SNHLY and CDR2 FYNNEI. This CDR3 region has 13 residues. The CDR3 DNA sequence: TGTGCCAGCTCACGAGACATGAACACTGAAGCTCTCTTT. Translated, it gives CASSRDMNTEALF.

For this clonotype: This sequence may be a read error, since a much larger clone differs from it by one base. The V gene is TRBV2, the J gene TRBJ1-1; perhaps TRBD1 as D (5 bases). Germline V gene data show CDR1 as SNHLY and CDR2 as FYNNEI. This CDR3 spans 16 amino acids. The V end was cut by 6 bases, the J end by 3 bases, with 20 bases between. CDR3 nucleotide sequence: TGTGCCAGCAGGGCGACAGCCTGGGGAGGAGACACTGAAGCTTTCTTT. Translating it yields CASRATAWGGDTEAFF.

This clonotype has a count of ten or more. The CDR3 sequence: CASSYSKIWALGYEQYF. The CDR3 DNA is TGTGCCAGCAGTTACTCGAAAATTTGGGCACTTGGGTACGAGCAGTACTTC. The chain couples TRBV6-6 to TRBJ2-7; D remains ambiguous. The CDR3 runs 17 residues. Germline assignment: CDR1 MNHNY and CDR2 SVGAGI (reference sequence). The V and J ends lost 0 bases and 4 bases respectively, with 19 bases between them.

This clonotype was detected ten times or more. The CDR3 DNA reads as TGTGCCAGCAGCTTCGGCGGGGACCAAGAGACCCAGTACTTC. Residues: CASSFGGDQETQYF. The V and J genes are TRBV7-2 and TRBJ2-5, with a weak D call TRBD2 (6 bases). V shed 3 bases and J shed 0 bases, with 8 bases lying between them. The V gene's germline CDR1 is SGHTA and CDR2 FQGNSA. CDR3 size: 14 residues.

Remarks on this clonotype: The CDR3 does not end in the conserved phenylalanine or tryptophan, so this is likely a read error. The CDR3 here is CASSPFPTDTEAFL. The CDR3 coding sequence is TGTGCCAGCAGCCCATTTCCCACCGACACTGAAGCTTTCCTT. The V and J genes are TRBV9 and TRBJ1-1; D gene ambiguous. Germline-derived CDR1 and CDR2 are SGDLS and YYNGEE. This CDR3 has 14 amino acids. Deletions cut 4 bases from V and 3 bases from J, with 13 bases between.

This clonotype was observed at least ten times. The CDR3 DNA is TGTGCCAGCAGCTCGACAGGGGTAGGCTCACCCCTCCACTTT. It codes for CASSSTGVGSPLHF. The rearrangement joins TRBV7-2 to TRBJ1-6; 8 bases align to TRBD1. The CDR3 sequence is 14 residues long. Germline assignment: CDR1 SGHTA and CDR2 FQGNSA. V shed 4 bases, J shed 10 bases, and the junction held 6 bases outside the gene matches.

The chain links TRBV20-1 to TRBJ2-5, with 10 bases matching TRBD2. Germline V gene lookup returns CDR1 DFQATT and CDR2 SNEGSKA (reference sequence). This CDR3 spans 16 amino acids. The V and J ends lost 1 base and 5 bases, in that order; junction bases with no gene match: 10. CDR3 amino acids: CSARVTSGGALETQYF. CDR3 nucleotide sequence: TGCAGTGCTAGAGTAACAAGCGGGGGGGCCTTGGAGACCCAGTACTTC.

The chain combines TRBV14 with TRBJ2-1; 7 bases line up with TRBD1. This CDR3 has 16 amino acids. The trim removed 4 bases at V and 4 bases at J, leaving 10 bases unmatched. The germline CDR1 and CDR2 sequences are SGHDN and FVKESK. CDR3 in amino acids: CASSPTKTGRYNEQFF. In nucleotides, the CDR3 is TGTGCCAGCAGCCCGACCAAGACAGGGAGATACAATGAGCAGTTCTTC.

This clonotype was observed many times. The genes are TRBV7-9 and TRBJ1-5; the D gene is possibly TRBD1 (5 bases). The CDR3 contains 15 residues. Germline V gives CDR1 SEHNR, CDR2 FQNEAQ (reference sequence). Deletions cut 1 base from V and 3 bases from J, with 10 bases between. CDR3 sequence (DNA): TGTGCCAGCAGCTTAGGAGAAGGGGTCAATCAGCCCCAGCATTTT. It is translated as CASSLGEGVNQPQHF.

About this clonotype: This clone may be a read error of a much larger clone one base away. The J gene is TRBJ2-3, the V gene TRBV6-1, with 7 bases matching TRBD2. The germline V gene has CDR1 MNHNS and CDR2 SASEGT. The CDR3 runs 14 residues. The V segment lost 6 bases and the J segment 7 bases; nucleotides outside the gene matches: 10. The DNA for the CDR3 is TGTGCCAGCAGACTAACGGGGGGTACATATACGCAGTATTTT. Protein: CASRLTGGTYTQYF.

This sequence joins TRBV29-1 and TRBJ1-4, with D unclear. There are 14 residues in the CDR3. Trimming stripped 5 bases from V and 2 bases from J, with 12 bases between. From germline, CDR1 is SQVTM and CDR2 ANQGSEA. CDR3 region: CSVNMGYTNEKLFF. The CDR3 DNA sequence: TGCAGCGTTAACATGGGATATACTAATGAAAAACTGTTTTTT.

V is TRBV5-1 and J is TRBJ2-1, with 8 bases aligning to TRBD1. With 0 bases clipped from V and 2 bases from J, the junction kept 1 base outside the gene matches. The CDR3 has 15 amino acids. CDR1 is SGHRS and CDR2 is YFSETQ in the germline V gene. The CDR3 DNA reads TGCGCCAGCAGCTTGGACAGGGGGACCTACAATGAGCAGTTCTTC. Encoded protein: CASSLDRGTYNEQFF.

This chain joins TRBV7-8 and TRBJ2-7; 7 bases map to TRBD1. Germline loops: CDR1 SGHVS, CDR2 FQNEAQ. V lost 5 bases and J lost 0; bases outside the gene matches: 7. The CDR3 contains 15 residues. CDR3 region: CASSQGGQVSYEQYF. As DNA, the CDR3 is TGTGCCAGCAGCCAAGGCGGACAGGTCTCCTACGAGCAGTACTTC.

This clonotype was detected a few times. V is TRBV3-1 and J is TRBJ1-2; D call uncertain. The ends were cut back, 1 base at V and 0 bases at J, with 12 bases in the middle. This CDR3 is built from 16 residues. CDR1 is LGHDT and CDR2 is YNNKEL in the germline V gene (reference sequence). The CDR3 region has the DNA TGTGCCAGCAGCCAAGGAGTGCAGACTTCTAACTATGGCTACACCTTC. Its protein is CASSQGVQTSNYGYTF.

Remarks on this clonotype: A much larger clone lies a single base off, so this may be a read error. The rearrangement links TRBV6-5 to TRBJ2-7, with 7 bases that match TRBD1. Germline CDR1 reads MNHEY; CDR2 reads SVGAGI. V shed 2 bases, J shed 3 bases, and the junction held 4 bases outside the gene matches. The CDR3 runs 14 residues. The CDR3 region has the DNA TGTGCCAGCAGTTACAACCGACAGGGCTACGAGCAGTACTTC. As protein: CASSYNRQGYEQYF.

The CDR3, as DNA: TGTGCCAGCAGCCAATCCAGGGACAGCATCTATGGCAATCAGCCCCAGCATTTT. It is translated as CASSQSRDSIYGNQPQHF. The J gene is TRBJ1-5, the V gene TRBV4-2; the match to TRBD1 covers 7 bases. The germline V gene encodes CDR1 LGHNA and CDR2 YNFKEQ. V dropped 2 bases and J dropped 2; count of bases not matched to a gene: 12. This CDR3 has 18 residues.